What follows are 12 T cell receptor beta chains derived from one specimen sequenced in a study of T cell changes during pregnancy in multiple sclerosis. TCRdb keeps only in-frame clones here, not all; method: immunoSEQ multiplex PCR. The table includes 13,000 or so clones, roughly 90% detected once. Source: CD8+ T cells from peripheral blood mononuclear cells, taken in the first trimester of pregnancy. The receptors derive from a female donor with multiple sclerosis, enrolled in a pregnancy study.

V is TRBV4-1 and J is TRBJ2-7; 7 nucleotides align to TRBD1. Germline V gene sequence: CDR1 MGHRA, CDR2 YSYEKL. V was pared by 2 bases and J by 2 bases, with 3 bases of the junction left unmatched. This CDR3 comprises 14 residues. CDR3 bases: TGCGCCAGCAGCCAACGGACAGGTACCTACGAGCAGTACTTC. It is translated as CASSQRTGTYEQYF.

The chain has TRBV2 and TRBJ1-2, with TRBD1 matching over 7 bases. The germline CDR1 and CDR2 sequences are SNHLY and FYNNEI. V gave up 6 bases and J gave up 7 bases; unmatched junction bases: 5. The CDR3 has 12 residues. The CDR3 DNA is TGTGCCAGCAGCGGGACAGACTTTGGCTACACCTTC. The encoded protein is CASSGTDFGYTF.

This rearrangement joins TRBV6-5 to TRBJ1-5; D perhaps matches TRBD1 (5 bases). CDR3 length: 15 amino acids. Trimming shortened V by 10 bases and J by 0 bases, and 16 bases separated the two germline ends. Germline V gene sequence: CDR1 MNHEY, CDR2 SVGAGI. This CDR3 is CATAHGGHSNQPQHF. The CDR3 region has the DNA TGTGCCACCGCACACGGGGGTCATAGCAATCAGCCCCAGCATTTT.

This chain connects TRBV6-5 to TRBJ2-4; D is unresolved. The length of the CDR3 is 13 residues. The germline gives CDR1 MNHEY, CDR2 SVGAGI. Trimming pared 8 bases from V and 0 bases from J, leaving 8 bases between. CDR3 protein: CASQSLAKNIQYF. The CDR3 nucleotides read TGTGCCAGCCAGTCCCTAGCCAAAAACATTCAGTACTTC.

V gene TRBV4-2 combines with J gene TRBJ2-7, with 8 bases matching TRBD2. V shed 4 bases and J 4 bases; nucleotides not matched to a gene: 9. Germline V gives CDR1 LGHNA, CDR2 YNFKEQ. The CDR3 runs 15 residues. The CDR3: CASSPKPGGPYEQYF. The CDR3 DNA reads as TGTGCCAGCAGCCCAAAACCGGGGGGGCCGTACGAGCAGTACTTC.

This clone was seen a handful of times. V is TRBV5-8 and J is TRBJ2-1, with TRBD2 as a possible D gene (6 bases). This CDR3 has 15 residues. Germline CDR1 is SGHTS and CDR2 is YDEGEE. The germline V and J ends were trimmed by 5 bases and 8 bases, with 20 bases remaining between them. The CDR3 sequence is CASSYPRGGAYEQFF. CDR3 bases: TGTGCCAGCAGTTATCCTCGGGGCGGGGCGTATGAGCAGTTCTTC.

This clone was detected once. The V call is TRBV15, the J call TRBJ1-1; D uncertain. The CDR3 is 13 residues long. Germline CDR1 reads LNHNV; CDR2 reads YYDKDF (reference sequence). Trimming left V 5 bases short and J 1 base short, with 8 bases between. DNA for the CDR3: TGTGCCACCAGCTCTCGGGGGAACACTGAAGCTTTCTTT. As protein: CATSSRGNTEAFF.

The rearrangement joins TRBV28 to TRBJ2-3; perhaps TRBD1 as D (6 bases). The CDR3 is 16 amino acids. The germline CDR1 and CDR2 sequences are MDHEN and SYDVKM. Between the trimmed V and J ends, which lost 0 bases and 2 bases, there was a span of 12 bases. CDR3 DNA: TGTGCCAGCAGTTTATGGGAGACAGGCAACACAGATACGCAGTATTTT. This translates into CASSLWETGNTDTQYF.

This chain links TRBV19 with TRBJ1-2; perhaps TRBD1 as D (6 bases). Germline V gives CDR1 LNHDA, CDR2 SQIVND (reference sequence). The V end was cut by 8 bases, the J end by 8 bases, with 33 bases between. The CDR3 length is 18 residues. This CDR3 is CASRGTGTSGRRGGGYTF. The CDR3, as DNA: TGTGCCAGTCGGGGAACGGGGACAAGCGGTCGTCGGGGGGGCGGCTACACCTTC.

V and J are TRBV28 and TRBJ1-5; the match to TRBD1 covers 7 bases. Per germline, CDR1 MDHEN and CDR2 SYDVKM. CDR3 size: 15 residues. V was pared by 6 bases and J by 8 bases, with 13 bases of the junction left unmatched. The CDR3 DNA sequence: TGTGCCAGCAGCTCCACAGGGGAGATTTACGAGCCCCAGCATTTT. It codes for CASSSTGEIYEPQHF.

The rearrangement joins TRBV9 to TRBJ1-2; TRBD1 matches 9 bases. V lost 4 bases to trimming and J lost 1 base; unmatched junction nucleotides: 11. Looked up from germline, CDR1 is SGDLS and CDR2 is YYNGEE. The CDR3 runs to 17 residues. In DNA form, the CDR3 reads TGTGCCAGCAGCCCCCGTCCCGGGACAGGGTTTAACTATGGCTACACCTTC. Translating gives CASSPRPGTGFNYGYTF. Based on the CDR3 plus reference TRBV9 and TRBJ1-2, the full variable domain is DSGVTQTPKHLITATGQRVTLRCSPRSGDLSVYWYQQSLDQGLQFLIQYYNGEERAKGNILERFSAQQFPDLHSELNLSSLELGDSALYFCASSPRPGTGFNYGYTFGSGTRLTVV.

This clone was observed a handful of times. The rearrangement links TRBV10-3 to TRBJ1-2, with D possibly matching TRBD1 (6 bases). CDR3 length equals 11 residues. Trimming removed 10 bases at V and 4 bases at J, with 10 bases between. CDR1 ENHRY and CDR2 SYGVKD come from the germline V gene. The CDR3 sequence: CATAQGYGYTF. The CDR3 DNA reads as TGTGCCACTGCACAGGGCTATGGCTACACCTTC.